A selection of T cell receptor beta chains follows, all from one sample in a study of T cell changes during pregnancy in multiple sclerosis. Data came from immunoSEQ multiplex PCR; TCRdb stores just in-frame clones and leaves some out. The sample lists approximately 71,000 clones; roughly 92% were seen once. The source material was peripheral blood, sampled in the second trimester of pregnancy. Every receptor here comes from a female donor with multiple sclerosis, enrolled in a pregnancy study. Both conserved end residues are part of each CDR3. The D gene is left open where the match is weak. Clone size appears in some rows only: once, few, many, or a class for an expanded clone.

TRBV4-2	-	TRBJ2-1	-	CASSQARVNEQFF	TGTGCCAGCAGCCAAGCCAGGGTTAATGAGCAGTTCTTC
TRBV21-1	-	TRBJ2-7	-	CASSNIGWAPTYEQYF	TGTGCCAGCAGCAATATTGGGTGGGCCCCAACCTACGAGCAGTACTTC
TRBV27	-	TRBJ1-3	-	CASSTRHELRGPPGNTIYF	TGTGCCAGCAGTACTAGACACGAACTCAGGGGCCCCCCTGGAAACACCATATATTTT
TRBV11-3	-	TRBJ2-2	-	CASSLLRNTGELFF	TGTGCCAGCAGCTTACTCCGGAACACCGGGGAGCTGTTTTTT
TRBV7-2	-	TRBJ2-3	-	CASSLSAHVGDTQYF	TGTGCCAGCAGCTTAAGCGCTCATGTTGGAGATACGCAGTATTTT
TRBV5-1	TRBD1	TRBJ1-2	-	CASTETGVGRYGYTF	TGCGCCAGCACCGAGACAGGGGTGGGCCGCTATGGCTACACCTTC
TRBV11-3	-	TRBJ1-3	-	CASSLDTGNTIYF	TGTGCCAGCAGCTTGGACACTGGAAACACCATATATTTT
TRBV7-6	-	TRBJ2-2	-	CASSLYEGSTGELFF	TGTGCCAGCAGCTTATATGAGGGTAGCACCGGGGAGCTGTTTTTT
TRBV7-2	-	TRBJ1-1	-	CASSLGRRIEAFF	TGTGCCAGCAGCTTAGGGAGACGCATTGAAGCTTTCTTT
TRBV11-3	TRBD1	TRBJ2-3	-	CASSFSRGPGLLADTQYF	TGTGCCAGCAGCTTCAGTAGGGGGCCTGGACTCTTGGCAGATACGCAGTATTTT
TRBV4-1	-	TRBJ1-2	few	CASSQVWRVKDGYTF	TGCGCCAGCAGCCAAGTGTGGAGGGTAAAGGATGGCTACACCTTC
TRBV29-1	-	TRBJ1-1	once	CSVRHQGWVNTEAFF	TGCAGCGTCAGGCACCAGGGATGGGTAAACACTGAAGCTTTCTTT
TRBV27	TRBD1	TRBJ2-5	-	CASRPIDRATETQYF	TGTGCCAGCAGGCCTATAGACAGGGCGACGGAGACCCAGTACTTC
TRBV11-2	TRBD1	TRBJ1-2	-	CASSSDGGQGYGYTF	TGTGCCAGCAGCTCTGACGGTGGACAGGGGTATGGCTACACCTTC
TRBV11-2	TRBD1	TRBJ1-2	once	CASSSGKGQGFWYGYTF	TGTGCCAGCAGCTCCGGAAAGGGACAGGGGTTTTGGTATGGCTACACCTTC
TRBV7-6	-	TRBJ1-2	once	CASSPGIGLNYGYTF	TGTGCCAGCAGCCCCGGGATAGGGCTTAACTATGGCTACACCTTC
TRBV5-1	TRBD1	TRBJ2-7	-	CASSLVTGVYEQYF	TGCGCCAGCAGCTTGGTCACAGGGGTCTACGAGCAGTACTTC
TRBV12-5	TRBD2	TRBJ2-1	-	CASAATSGSWEQFF	TGTGCTAGTGCCGCGACTAGCGGGAGTTGGGAGCAGTTCTTC
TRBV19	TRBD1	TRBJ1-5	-	CASTGQFQQPQHF	TGTGCCAGCACGGGACAGTTCCAGCAGCCCCAGCATTTT
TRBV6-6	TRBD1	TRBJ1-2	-	CASSYLGQTYGYTF	TGTGCCAGCAGTTACCTGGGACAGACCTATGGCTACACCTTC